The source of this T cell receptor beta chain is a study of T cell responses to AZD1222 COVID-19 vaccine. Overall study context: Second-dose intervals near 4 or 12 weeks were combined. The study, taken as a whole, reports: Vaccine-associated CD4 TCRs ranged over spike, dominating at 160-218 and 743-854. Only a handful of individuals given AZD1222 were seropositive at baseline.

Germline lookup yields CDR1 SGHRS and CDR2 YFSETQ. V shed 2 bases and J 9 bases; nucleotides not matched to a gene: 15. The CDR3 covers 17 residues. Points on this clone: Its specificity is unknown.

The table came from immunoSEQ multiplex PCR; TCRdb's copy has only in-frame clones and leaves some out. The sample has around 100,000 clones, less than 90% seen once; the top ten hold more than 1.5%. This sequence joins TRBV5-1 and TRBJ2-1, with 9 bases that match TRBD2. The sequence derives from an adult in good health. Material: peripheral blood, obtained on day 0 of AZD1222 vaccination. The CDR3 DNA is TGCGCCAGCAGCTTACAGACTAGCGGCCAAACAATGGGTGAGCAGTTCTTC. Encoded protein: CASSLQTSGQTMGEQFF.